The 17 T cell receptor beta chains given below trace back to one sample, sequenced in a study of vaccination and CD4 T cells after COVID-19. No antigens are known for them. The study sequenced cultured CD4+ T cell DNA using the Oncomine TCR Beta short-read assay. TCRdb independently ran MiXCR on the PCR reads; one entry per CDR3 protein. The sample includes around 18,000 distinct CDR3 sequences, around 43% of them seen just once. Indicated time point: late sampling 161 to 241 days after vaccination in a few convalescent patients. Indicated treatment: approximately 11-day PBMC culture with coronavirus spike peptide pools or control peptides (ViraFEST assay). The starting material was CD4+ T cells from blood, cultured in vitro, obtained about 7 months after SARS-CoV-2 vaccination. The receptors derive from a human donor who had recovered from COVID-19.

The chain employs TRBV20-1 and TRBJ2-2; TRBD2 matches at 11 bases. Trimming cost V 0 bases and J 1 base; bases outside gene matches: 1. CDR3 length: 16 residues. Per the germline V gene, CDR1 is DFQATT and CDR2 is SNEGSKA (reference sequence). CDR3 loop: CSARELAGENTGELFF. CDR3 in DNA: TGCAGTGCTAGAGAACTAGCGGGAGAGAACACCGGGGAGCTGTTTTTT.

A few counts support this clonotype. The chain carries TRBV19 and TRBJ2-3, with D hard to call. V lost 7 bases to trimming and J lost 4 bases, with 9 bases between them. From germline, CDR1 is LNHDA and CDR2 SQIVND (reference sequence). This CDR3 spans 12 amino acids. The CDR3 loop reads CASIRWADTQYF. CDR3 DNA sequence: TGTGCCAGTATACGATGGGCAGATACGCAGTATTTT.

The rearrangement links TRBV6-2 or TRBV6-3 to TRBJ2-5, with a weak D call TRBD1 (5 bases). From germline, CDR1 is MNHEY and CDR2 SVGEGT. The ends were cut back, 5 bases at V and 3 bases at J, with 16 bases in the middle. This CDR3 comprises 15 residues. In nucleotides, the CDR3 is TGTGCCAGCAGTCCAGAAGGGGCGCTTGAAGAGACCCAGTACTTC. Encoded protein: CASSPEGALEETQYF.

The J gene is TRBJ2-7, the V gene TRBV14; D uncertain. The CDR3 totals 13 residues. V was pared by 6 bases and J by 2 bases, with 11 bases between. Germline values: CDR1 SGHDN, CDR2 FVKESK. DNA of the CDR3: TGTGCCAGCAGTCCAACGAATCCCTACGAGCAGTACTTC. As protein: CASSPTNPYEQYF. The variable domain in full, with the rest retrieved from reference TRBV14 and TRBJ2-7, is EAGVTQFPSHSVIEKGQTVTLRCDPISGHDNLYWYRRVMGKEIKFLLHFVKESKQDESGMPNNRFLAERTGGTYSTLKVQPAELEDSGVYFCASSPTNPYEQYFGPGTRLTVT.

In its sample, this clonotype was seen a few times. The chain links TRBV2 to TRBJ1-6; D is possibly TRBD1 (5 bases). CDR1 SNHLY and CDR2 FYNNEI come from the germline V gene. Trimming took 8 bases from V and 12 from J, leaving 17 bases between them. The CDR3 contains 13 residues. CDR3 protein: CASRRGALQPLHF. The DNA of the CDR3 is TGTGCCAGCCGCCGCGGGGCACTTCAACCCCTCCACTTT.

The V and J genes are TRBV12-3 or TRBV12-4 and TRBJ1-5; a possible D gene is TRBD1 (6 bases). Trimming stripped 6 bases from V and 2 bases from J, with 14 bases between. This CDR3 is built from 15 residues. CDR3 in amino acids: CASSRTGLGNQPQHF. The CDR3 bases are TGTGCCAGCAGCCGCACAGGGTTAGGCAATCAGCCCCAGCATTTT.

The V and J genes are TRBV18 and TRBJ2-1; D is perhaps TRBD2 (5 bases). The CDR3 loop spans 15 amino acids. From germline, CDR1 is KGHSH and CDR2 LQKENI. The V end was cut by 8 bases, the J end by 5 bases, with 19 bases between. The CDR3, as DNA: TGTGCCAGCCGGTGGAGGTCGATGGAAGACAATGAGCAGTTCTTC. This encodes CASRWRSMEDNEQFF.

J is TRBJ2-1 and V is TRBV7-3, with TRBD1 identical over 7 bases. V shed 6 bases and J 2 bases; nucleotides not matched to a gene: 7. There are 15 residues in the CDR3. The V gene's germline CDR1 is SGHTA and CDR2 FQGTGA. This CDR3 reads CASRQTGTAYNEQFF. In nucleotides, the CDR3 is TGTGCCAGCAGACAAACCGGGACAGCCTACAATGAGCAGTTCTTC.

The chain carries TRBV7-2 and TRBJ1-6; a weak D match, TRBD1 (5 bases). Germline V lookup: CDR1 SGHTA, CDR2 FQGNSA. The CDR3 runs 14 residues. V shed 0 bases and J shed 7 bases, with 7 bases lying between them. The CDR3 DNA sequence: TGTGCCAGCAGCTTAGCAGGGGCCAATTCACCCCTCCACTTT. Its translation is CASSLAGANSPLHF.

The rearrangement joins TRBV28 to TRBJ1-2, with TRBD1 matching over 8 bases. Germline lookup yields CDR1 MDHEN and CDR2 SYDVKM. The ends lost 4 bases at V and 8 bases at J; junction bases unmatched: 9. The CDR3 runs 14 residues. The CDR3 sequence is CASSSRTGLGGYTF. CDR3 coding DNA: TGTGCCAGCAGTTCCCGGACAGGGTTGGGAGGCTACACCTTC.

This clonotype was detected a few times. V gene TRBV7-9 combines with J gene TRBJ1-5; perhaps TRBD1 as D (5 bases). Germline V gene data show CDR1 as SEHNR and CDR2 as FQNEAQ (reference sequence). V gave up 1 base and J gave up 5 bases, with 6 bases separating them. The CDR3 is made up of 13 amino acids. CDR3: CASSLGGDQPQHF. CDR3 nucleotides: TGTGCCAGCAGCTTAGGGGGGGATCAGCCCCAGCATTTT. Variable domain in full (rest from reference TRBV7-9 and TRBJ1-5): DTGVSQNPRHKITKRGQNVTFRCDPISEHNRLYWYRQTLGQGPEFLTYFQNEAQLEKSRLLSDRFSAERPKGSFSTLEIQRTEQGDSAMYLCASSLGGDQPQHFGDGTRLSIL.

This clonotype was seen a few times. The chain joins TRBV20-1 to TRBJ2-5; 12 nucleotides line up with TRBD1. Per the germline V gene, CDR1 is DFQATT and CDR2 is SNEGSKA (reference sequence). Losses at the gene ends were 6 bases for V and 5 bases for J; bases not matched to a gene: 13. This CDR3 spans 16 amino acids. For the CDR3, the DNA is TGCAGTGCCCGCGGGGGCCGGGACAGGGGGCTGGAGACCCAGTACTTC. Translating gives CSARGGRDRGLETQYF.

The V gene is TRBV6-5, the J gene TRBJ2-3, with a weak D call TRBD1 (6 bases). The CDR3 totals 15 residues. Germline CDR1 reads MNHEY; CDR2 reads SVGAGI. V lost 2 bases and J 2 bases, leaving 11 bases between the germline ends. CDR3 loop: CASSYRGQSTDTQYF. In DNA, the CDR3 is TGTGCCAGCAGTTACCGCGGACAGTCCACAGATACGCAGTATTTT.

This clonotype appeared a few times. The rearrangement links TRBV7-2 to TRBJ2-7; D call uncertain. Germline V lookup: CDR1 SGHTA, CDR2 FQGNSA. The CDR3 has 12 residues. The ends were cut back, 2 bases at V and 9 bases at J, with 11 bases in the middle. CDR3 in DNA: TGTGCCAGCAGCTTATTGCTCGGCGCGCAGTACTTC. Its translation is CASSLLLGAQYF.

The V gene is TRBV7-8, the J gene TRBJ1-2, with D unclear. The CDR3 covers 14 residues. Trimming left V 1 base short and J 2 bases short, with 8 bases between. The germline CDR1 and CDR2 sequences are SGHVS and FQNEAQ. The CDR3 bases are TGTGCCAGCAGCTTAGTGATCGGGAACTATGGCTACACCTTC. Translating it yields CASSLVIGNYGYTF.

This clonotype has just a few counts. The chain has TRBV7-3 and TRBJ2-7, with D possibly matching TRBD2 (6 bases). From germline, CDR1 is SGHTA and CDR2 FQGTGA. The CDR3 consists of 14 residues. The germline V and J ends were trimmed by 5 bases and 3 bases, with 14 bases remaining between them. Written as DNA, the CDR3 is TGTGCCAGCAGCCCAGGGCGCGGGAACTACGAGCAGTACTTC. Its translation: CASSPGRGNYEQYF. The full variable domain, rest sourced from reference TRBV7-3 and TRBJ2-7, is GAGVSQTPSNKVTEKGKYVELRCDPISGHTALYWYRQSLGQGPEFLIYFQGTGAADDSGLPNDRFFAVRPEGSVSTLKIQRTERGDSAVYLCASSPGRGNYEQYFGPGTRLTVT.

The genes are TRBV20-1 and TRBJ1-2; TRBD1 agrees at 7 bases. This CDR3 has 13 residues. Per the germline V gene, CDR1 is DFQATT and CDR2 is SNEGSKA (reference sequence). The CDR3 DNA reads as TGCAGAGCAGTAGGAGGGACAGACTATGGCTACACCTTC. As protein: CRAVGGTDYGYTF.